This is a list of T cell receptor beta chains from one sample in a study of OX40 agonist ivuxolimab in advanced cancers. Using immunoSEQ multiplex PCR, the repertoire was profiled, and TCRdb retains in-frame clones only, with some absent. The data contain more than 65,000 clones, 80% to 90% of them singletons. The sequencing used CD4+ or CD8+ T cells sorted from blood, collected in a trial of the OX40 agonist ivuxolimab. The receptor source for this set is an adult with an advanced solid tumor such as melanoma, head and neck, liver or kidney cancer. CDR3s leave out the opening cysteine and the closing phenylalanine or tryptophan. The order of the fields is CDR3 protein, J gene, V gene, clone size. The size of a clone is reported for some rows only, either as once, few or many, or as a class for expanded clones.

CDR3aa: ASSPNSGRYEQY
j_gene: TRBJ2-7
v_gene: TRBV10-1
abundance: NA

CDR3aa: ASSQEVRTGRGEQF
j_gene: TRBJ2-1
v_gene: TRBV4-1
abundance: few

CDR3aa: ASSLGSAVVYNEQF
j_gene: TRBJ2-1
v_gene: TRBV11-3
abundance: once

CDR3aa: ASSLVGSRAGRFNEQF
j_gene: TRBJ2-1
v_gene: TRBV11-3
abundance: once

CDR3aa: ASSLLGPNTEAF
j_gene: TRBJ1-1
v_gene: TRBV5-1
abundance: NA

CDR3aa: ASSPSGNTYNEQF
j_gene: TRBJ2-1
v_gene: TRBV6-5
abundance: NA

CDR3aa: ASSPARGTGVNQPQH
j_gene: TRBJ1-5
v_gene: TRBV7-9
abundance: NA

CDR3aa: ASSQDLIGEQY
j_gene: TRBJ2-7
v_gene: TRBV18
abundance: NA

CDR3aa: ASSQGTGQGERSGYT
j_gene: TRBJ1-2
v_gene: TRBV7-9
abundance: NA

CDR3aa: ASTLTSGSYEQY
j_gene: TRBJ2-7
v_gene: TRBV6-6
abundance: NA

CDR3aa: ASSPRHGDIQY
j_gene: TRBJ2-4
v_gene: TRBV5-1
abundance: NA

CDR3aa: ASSLGPRPESEQY
j_gene: TRBJ2-7
v_gene: TRBV11-2
abundance: NA

CDR3aa: ASSLIAGETDTQY
j_gene: TRBJ2-3
v_gene: TRBV6-6
abundance: NA

CDR3aa: ASSDQVGYEQY
j_gene: TRBJ2-7
v_gene: TRBV5-1
abundance: few

CDR3aa: ASKTGLASKAF
j_gene: TRBJ1-1
v_gene: TRBV6-5
abundance: NA

CDR3aa: ASSFNLGPTYEQY
j_gene: TRBJ2-7
v_gene: TRBV27
abundance: NA

CDR3aa: ASSPGDREYNEQF
j_gene: TRBJ2-1
v_gene: TRBV11-3
abundance: NA

CDR3aa: TLPVTQY
j_gene: TRBJ2-5
v_gene: TRBV29-1
abundance: NA

CDR3aa: ASSGAQGPYEQY
j_gene: TRBJ2-7
v_gene: TRBV5-4
abundance: NA

CDR3aa: ASSDPLLAGGDNEQF
j_gene: TRBJ2-1
v_gene: TRBV10-1
abundance: once

CDR3aa: ASSSSGTTYEQY
j_gene: NA
v_gene: TRBV27
abundance: NA

CDR3aa: ASRITGTAGNTIY
j_gene: TRBJ1-3
v_gene: TRBV6-1
abundance: NA

CDR3aa: ASSVGLALETQY
j_gene: TRBJ2-5
v_gene: TRBV6-5
abundance: NA

CDR3aa: ASNNLGYNEQF
j_gene: TRBJ2-1
v_gene: TRBV25-1
abundance: NA

CDR3aa: ASSLVLGRETQY
j_gene: TRBJ2-5
v_gene: TRBV7-2
abundance: once

CDR3aa: ASRVARGEKEKLF
j_gene: TRBJ1-4
v_gene: TRBV6-6
abundance: once

CDR3aa: ASSGGRATRPYEQY
j_gene: TRBJ2-7
v_gene: TRBV10-1
abundance: NA

CDR3aa: ASSKWDRSAYEQY
j_gene: TRBJ2-7
v_gene: TRBV21-1
abundance: few

CDR3aa: ASSFSWDFTYNEQF
j_gene: TRBJ2-1
v_gene: TRBV5-6
abundance: NA

CDR3aa: ASSLPAGTGGDEQY
j_gene: TRBJ2-7
v_gene: TRBV11-2
abundance: NA

CDR3aa: ASSLEWGSYNEQF
j_gene: TRBJ2-1
v_gene: TRBV11-3
abundance: NA

CDR3aa: ASSFGRYEQY
j_gene: TRBJ2-7
v_gene: TRBV11-2
abundance: NA

CDR3aa: ASSTPGTAIQETQY
j_gene: TRBJ2-5
v_gene: TRBV11-1
abundance: NA

CDR3aa: ASSISMTGNYGYT
j_gene: TRBJ1-2
v_gene: TRBV19
abundance: NA

CDR3aa: ASSIGGSTYEQY
j_gene: TRBJ2-7
v_gene: TRBV19
abundance: NA

CDR3aa: ASSQGLNNEQF
j_gene: TRBJ2-1
v_gene: TRBV4-1
abundance: NA

CDR3aa: ASGPTTNNEQF
j_gene: TRBJ2-1
v_gene: TRBV5-4
abundance: NA

CDR3aa: ASSYSGLYNEQF
j_gene: TRBJ2-1
v_gene: TRBV6-6
abundance: NA

CDR3aa: ASSPRFTDEQF
j_gene: TRBJ2-1
v_gene: TRBV18
abundance: NA

CDR3aa: SVPGQGGIEAF
j_gene: TRBJ1-1
v_gene: TRBV29-1
abundance: NA